A single sample is the source of the 27 T cell receptor beta chains below, sequenced in a study of cytomegalovirus exposure and HLA in healthy donors. The assay was immunoSEQ multiplex PCR, and TCRdb's table has in-frame clones only and misses some. Altogether roughly 220,000 clones are present, over 80% being singletons, with the ten largest covering about 1%. The specimen was PBMCs. The origin of the receptors is a woman between 18 and 29 years old in good health and CMV-seronegative.

The V gene is TRBV7-3, the J gene TRBJ2-7; weak D call: TRBD1 (5 bases). The germline gives CDR1 SGHTA, CDR2 FQGTGA. This CDR3 has 14 amino acids. The V end lost 6 bases, the J end lost 0 bases, and 12 bases lay between the germline ends. CDR3 in amino acids: CASRPTVASYEQYF. The CDR3 DNA follows: TGTGCCAGCAGACCGACAGTCGCCTCCTACGAGCAGTACTTC.

V and J are TRBV4-2 and TRBJ2-1; 8 bases map to TRBD2. The germline gives CDR1 LGHNA, CDR2 YNFKEQ. CDR3 length: 19 residues. Trimming at V came to 4 bases and at J to 2 bases, leaving 16 bases not matched to a gene. CDR3 nucleotide sequence: TGTGCCAGCAGCCCGTTGGGGAGCGGGAGTAGAGGCACCTACAATGAGCAGTTCTTC. Protein product: CASSPLGSGSRGTYNEQFF.

The CDR3 sequence is CASGDFSLAGAKNIQYF. Written as DNA, the CDR3 is TGTGCCAGCGGCGACTTCTCTCTAGCGGGAGCCAAAAACATTCAGTACTTC. The V gene is TRBV6-4, the J gene TRBJ2-4; 8 bases match TRBD2. Germline lookup yields CDR1 MRHNA and CDR2 SNTAGT. This CDR3 is built from 17 residues. Trimming took 8 bases from V and 0 from J; bases not matched to a gene: 12.

The genes are TRBV10-3 and TRBJ2-1; no firm D call. Trimming removed 0 bases from V and 3 bases from J, with 6 bases in between. CDR1 ENHRY and CDR2 SYGVKD come from the germline V gene. This CDR3 has 14 residues. For the CDR3, the DNA is TGTGCCATCAGTGAGTCCTCTATCTACAATGAGCAGTTCTTC. Its translation: CAISESSIYNEQFF.

The chain combines TRBV7-3 with TRBJ1-2, with a tentative D call TRBD1 (6 bases). The CDR3 contains 15 residues. V was trimmed by 0 bases and J by 4 bases, leaving 12 bases between them. The germline V gene has CDR1 SGHTA and CDR2 FQGTGA. CDR3 in amino acids: CASSLTTRDTYGYTF. The CDR3 region has the DNA TGTGCCAGCAGCTTAACCACCCGGGACACCTATGGCTACACCTTC.

V and J are TRBV6-5 and TRBJ2-7; 8 bases are shared with TRBD2. The V and J ends lost 5 bases and 4 bases, in that order; junction bases with no gene match: 4. This CDR3 spans 13 amino acids. Germline lookup yields CDR1 MNHEY and CDR2 SVGAGI. The DNA of the CDR3 is TGTGCCAGCAGTGCGGGGACTAGGTACGAGCAGTACTTC. This translates into CASSAGTRYEQYF.

This chain links TRBV5-1 with TRBJ2-7; 9 bases agree with TRBD2. The CDR3 spans 18 residues. The germline V gene encodes CDR1 SGHRS and CDR2 YFSETQ. V lost 2 bases and J lost 2; bases outside the gene matches: 14. The CDR3 nucleotides are TGCGCCAGCAGCTTCACACGACTAGCGGCCCACCCCCCCTACGAGCAGTACTTC. Residues: CASSFTRLAAHPPYEQYF.

J is TRBJ2-7 and V is TRBV7-8; D possibly corresponds to TRBD2 (5 bases). V was pared by 6 bases and J by 3 bases, with 15 bases between. From germline, CDR1 is SGHVS and CDR2 FQNEAQ. The CDR3 contains 14 residues. The CDR3 nucleotides are TGTGCCAGCAGACCGAACGGACTTCACTACGAGCAGTACTTC. This translates into CASRPNGLHYEQYF.

The CDR3 sequence is CASSGTGSTGELFF. DNA of the CDR3: TGTGCCAGCAGTGGGACAGGGTCCACCGGGGAGCTGTTTTTT. The chain is built from TRBV28 and TRBJ2-2; 9 nucleotides align to TRBD1. Per the germline V gene, CDR1 is MDHEN and CDR2 is SYDVKM. The CDR3 runs 14 residues. Trimming removed 5 bases from V and 4 bases from J; junction bases left unmatched: 2.

A word on this clone: Mismatch with germline at one junction end may stem from a read error. CDR3 amino acids: CASCQDGGVYGYTF. The CDR3 coding sequence is TGCGCCAGCTGCCAGGACGGAGGGGTCTATGGCTACACCTTC. The chain combines TRBV4-1 with TRBJ1-2, with D possibly matching TRBD1 (5 bases). Germline lookup yields CDR1 MGHRA and CDR2 YSYEKL. This CDR3 region has 14 residues.

V is TRBV5-4 and J is TRBJ2-3; D is unclear. The length of the CDR3 is 13 residues. V dropped 0 bases and J dropped 8 bases, with 10 bases sitting between them. The germline V gene has CDR1 SGHNT and CDR2 YYREEE (reference sequence). The CDR3 loop is CASSLEATPTQYF. CDR3 nucleotides: TGTGCCAGCAGCTTGGAAGCGACCCCTACGCAGTATTTT.

The chain links TRBV5-1 to TRBJ2-7; 7 nucleotides line up with TRBD1. The germline gives CDR1 SGHRS, CDR2 YFSETQ. This CDR3 spans 13 amino acids. V was pared by 4 bases and J by 5 bases, with 6 bases of the junction left unmatched. The CDR3 coding sequence is TGCGCCAGCAGCGTGGGACAGCGTAACGAGCAGTACTTC. Translation gives CASSVGQRNEQYF.

This clone was found a few times. The genes are TRBV5-6 and TRBJ1-1; D might be TRBD1 (5 bases). CDR3 length: 16 residues. The V and J ends lost 3 bases and 3 bases respectively, with 18 bases between them. Germline V gives CDR1 SGHDT, CDR2 YYEEEE. As DNA, the CDR3 is TGTGCCAGCAGCTCCGACGGGTGGACAATCTACACTGAAGCTTTCTTT. Its protein product is CASSSDGWTIYTEAFF.

The chain combines TRBV7-2 with TRBJ1-3, with D unresolved. Germline V lookup: CDR1 SGHTA, CDR2 FQGNSA. V was cut by 5 bases and J by 2 bases, with 13 bases left in between. The CDR3 is 15 residues long. CDR3 protein: CASSPQIATGNTIYF. The CDR3 DNA sequence: TGTGCCAGCAGCCCTCAGATCGCCACTGGAAACACCATATATTTT.

The rearrangement uses TRBV5-1 and TRBJ1-1; 8 bases are shared with TRBD1. The CDR3 length is 15 residues. Germline assignment: CDR1 SGHRS and CDR2 YFSETQ. V shed 1 base and J 4 bases; nucleotides not matched to a gene: 6. CDR3 sequence (DNA): TGCGCCAGCAGCTTGAGGACAGGGAGAGGCACTGAAGCTTTCTTT. Protein: CASSLRTGRGTEAFF.

J is TRBJ2-2 and V is TRBV9; D might be TRBD1 (5 bases). This CDR3 is 17 amino acids long. V shed 4 bases and J shed 2 bases, with 18 bases lying between them. Germline V gene data show CDR1 as SGDLS and CDR2 as YYNGEE. Written as DNA, the CDR3 is TGTGCCAGCAGCCTGGGGCTCCCCTCAACCAACACCGGGGAGCTGTTTTTT. It encodes CASSLGLPSTNTGELFF.

Details on this clone: The same CDR3 is also encoded by other DNA sequences in this sample. The chain is built from TRBV14 and TRBJ2-7; 10 positions agree with TRBD2. The ends lost 5 bases at V and 4 bases at J; junction bases unmatched: 2. Germline V gives CDR1 SGHDN, CDR2 FVKESK. The CDR3 extends over 13 amino acids. CDR3 sequence reads: CASSASGSYEQYF. CDR3 sequence (DNA): TGTGCCAGCAGCGCTAGCGGGAGTTACGAGCAGTACTTC.

The chain links TRBV4-2 to TRBJ2-7, with 9 positions matching TRBD2. Germline CDR1 reads LGHNA; CDR2 reads YNFKEQ. The CDR3 is 15 residues long. J was trimmed by 7 bases and V by 0 bases; bases with no gene match: 7. The CDR3 is CASSQEASGVYEQYF. CDR3 sequence (DNA): TGTGCCAGCAGCCAAGAGGCTAGCGGGGTTTATGAGCAGTACTTC.

This clone appeared a few times. The chain recombines TRBV6-1 with TRBJ2-5; D gene uncertain. Trimming shortened V by 4 bases and J by 1 base, and 7 bases separated the two germline ends. Per germline, CDR1 MNHNS and CDR2 SASEGT. The CDR3 is 13 amino acids. The CDR3 here is CASSGILQETQYF. For the CDR3, the DNA is TGTGCCAGCAGTGGTATCCTCCAAGAGACCCAGTACTTC.

This clone was observed a few times. V and J are TRBV5-6 and TRBJ2-7; tentatively, D is TRBD1 (5 bases). The CDR3 contains 16 residues. The V gene lost 1 base and the J gene lost 5 bases, with 19 bases spanning the gap. Germline CDR1 and CDR2: SGHDT and YYEEEE. The CDR3 DNA sequence: TGTGCCAGCAGCTTGATGCAGGCCCAGGGCCTACACGAGCAGTACTTC. It encodes CASSLMQAQGLHEQYF.

CDR3 nucleotides: TGTGCCAGCAGCCAGACAGGACGTCCCCTCAGTGGCTACACCTTC. It translates to CASSQTGRPLSGYTF. This rearrangement joins TRBV5-4 to TRBJ1-2, with D maybe TRBD1 (6 bases). The germline CDR1 and CDR2 sequences are SGHNT and YYREEE (reference sequence). The CDR3 has 15 amino acids. Trimming took 4 bases from V and 7 from J, leaving 20 bases between them.

The J gene is TRBJ1-3, the V gene TRBV19; a weak D match, TRBD1 (5 bases). CDR3 length equals 15 residues. The germline V gene has CDR1 LNHDA and CDR2 SQIVND (reference sequence). V was cut by 3 bases and J by 4 bases, with 13 bases left in between. CDR3 residues: CASSMDKSLGNTIYF. The CDR3 DNA follows: TGTGCCAGTAGTATGGACAAATCCCTCGGAAACACCATATATTTT.

In DNA, the CDR3 is TGTGCCAGCAGCTCGGGGGGGTTGGCTAATGAAAAACTGTTTTTT. Its protein is CASSSGGLANEKLFF. This chain uses TRBV6-5 with TRBJ1-4, with D perhaps matching TRBD1 (5 bases). Germline lookup yields CDR1 MNHEY and CDR2 SVGAGI. Trimming cost V 6 bases and J 3 bases, with 14 bases left between them. This CDR3 spans 15 amino acids.

The chain recombines TRBV9 with TRBJ2-2; 8 bases map to TRBD2. CDR1 and CDR2 (germline): SGDLS, YYNGEE. This CDR3 has 16 amino acids. Trimming took 0 bases from V and 4 from J; bases not matched to a gene: 5. The DNA for the CDR3 is TGTGCCAGCAGCGTAGAGAGCGGGAGCGGCACCGGGGAGCTGTTTTTT. Translation: CASSVESGSGTGELFF.

This chain joins TRBV2 and TRBJ1-2; TRBD1 matches at 7 bases. The CDR3 totals 15 residues. Unmatched junction bases numbered 9, after V lost 5 bases and J lost 3 bases. In germline, CDR1 is SNHLY, CDR2 FYNNEI. In DNA, the CDR3 is TGTGCCAGCAGTAGAGGACAGGTAACTGACTATGGCTACACCTTC. Protein: CASSRGQVTDYGYTF.

The rearrangement uses TRBV4-1 and TRBJ2-1, with D possibly being TRBD2 (5 bases). The germline V gene encodes CDR1 MGHRA and CDR2 YSYEKL. The CDR3 length is 18 residues. Trimming took off 3 bases at V and 0 bases at J, with 18 bases between the two ends. The CDR3 DNA is TGCGCCAGCAGCCAGGATGGCGGGTTCAGTGGCTCCTACAATGAGCAGTTCTTC. This translates into CASSQDGGFSGSYNEQFF.

CDR3 residues: CASGPVEKLFF. In nucleotides, the CDR3 is TGTGCCAGTGGGCCCGTTGAAAAACTGTTTTTT. The chain is built from TRBV6-6 and TRBJ1-4; D remains unclear. V gave up 9 bases and J gave up 7 bases, with 9 bases separating them. CDR3 length equals 11 residues. CDR1 and CDR2 (germline): MNHNY, SVGAGI (reference sequence).